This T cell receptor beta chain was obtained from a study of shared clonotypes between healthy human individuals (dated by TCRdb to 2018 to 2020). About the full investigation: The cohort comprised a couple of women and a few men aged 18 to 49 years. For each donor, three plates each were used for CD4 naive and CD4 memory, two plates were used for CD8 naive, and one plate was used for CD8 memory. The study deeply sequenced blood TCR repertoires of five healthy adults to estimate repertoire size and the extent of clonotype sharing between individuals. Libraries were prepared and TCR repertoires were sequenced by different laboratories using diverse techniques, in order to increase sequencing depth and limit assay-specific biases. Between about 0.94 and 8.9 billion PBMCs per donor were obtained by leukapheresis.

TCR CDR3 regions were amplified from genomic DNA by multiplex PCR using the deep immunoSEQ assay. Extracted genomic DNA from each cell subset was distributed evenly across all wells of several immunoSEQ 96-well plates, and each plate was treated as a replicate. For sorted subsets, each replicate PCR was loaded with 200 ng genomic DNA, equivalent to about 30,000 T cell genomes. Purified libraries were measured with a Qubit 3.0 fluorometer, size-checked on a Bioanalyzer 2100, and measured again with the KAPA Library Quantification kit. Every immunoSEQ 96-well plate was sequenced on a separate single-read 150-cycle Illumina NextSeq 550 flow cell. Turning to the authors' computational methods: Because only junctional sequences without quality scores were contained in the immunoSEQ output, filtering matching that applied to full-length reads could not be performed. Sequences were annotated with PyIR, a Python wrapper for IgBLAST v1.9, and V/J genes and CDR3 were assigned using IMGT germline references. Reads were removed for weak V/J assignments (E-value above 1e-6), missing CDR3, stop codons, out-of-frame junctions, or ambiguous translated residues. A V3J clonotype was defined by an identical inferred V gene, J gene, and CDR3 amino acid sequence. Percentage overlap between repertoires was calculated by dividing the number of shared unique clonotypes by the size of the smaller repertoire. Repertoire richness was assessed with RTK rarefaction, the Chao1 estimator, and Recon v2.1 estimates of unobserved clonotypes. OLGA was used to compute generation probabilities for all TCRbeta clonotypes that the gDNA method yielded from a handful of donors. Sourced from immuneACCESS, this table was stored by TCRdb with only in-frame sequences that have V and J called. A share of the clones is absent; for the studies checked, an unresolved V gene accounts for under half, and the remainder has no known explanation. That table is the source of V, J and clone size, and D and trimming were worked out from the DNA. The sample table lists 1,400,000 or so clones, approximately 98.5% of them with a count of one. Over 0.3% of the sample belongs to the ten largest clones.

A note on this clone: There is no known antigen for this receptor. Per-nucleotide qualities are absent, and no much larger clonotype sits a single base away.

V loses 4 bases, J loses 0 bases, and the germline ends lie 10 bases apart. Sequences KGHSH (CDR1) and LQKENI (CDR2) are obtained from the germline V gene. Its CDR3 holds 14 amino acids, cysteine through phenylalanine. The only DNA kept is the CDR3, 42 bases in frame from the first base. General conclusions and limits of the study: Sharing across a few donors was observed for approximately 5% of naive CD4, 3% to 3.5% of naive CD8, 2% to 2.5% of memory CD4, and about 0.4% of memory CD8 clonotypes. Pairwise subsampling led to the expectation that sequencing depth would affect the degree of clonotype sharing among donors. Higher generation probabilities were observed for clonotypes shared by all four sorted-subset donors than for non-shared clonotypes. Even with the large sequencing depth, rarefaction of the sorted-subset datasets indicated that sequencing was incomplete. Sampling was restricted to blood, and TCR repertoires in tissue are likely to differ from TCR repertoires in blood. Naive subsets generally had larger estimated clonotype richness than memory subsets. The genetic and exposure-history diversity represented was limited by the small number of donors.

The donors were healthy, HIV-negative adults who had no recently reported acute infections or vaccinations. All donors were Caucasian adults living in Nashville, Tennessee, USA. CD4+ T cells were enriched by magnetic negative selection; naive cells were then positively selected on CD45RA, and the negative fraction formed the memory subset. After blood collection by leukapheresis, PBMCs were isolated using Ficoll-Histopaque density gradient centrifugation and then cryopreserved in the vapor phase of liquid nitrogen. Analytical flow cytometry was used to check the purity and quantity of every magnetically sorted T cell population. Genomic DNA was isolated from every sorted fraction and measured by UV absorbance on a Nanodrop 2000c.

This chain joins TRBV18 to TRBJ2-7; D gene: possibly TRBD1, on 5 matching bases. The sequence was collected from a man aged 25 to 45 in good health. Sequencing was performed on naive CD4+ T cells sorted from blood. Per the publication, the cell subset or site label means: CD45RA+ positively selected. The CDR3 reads CASSRQGYSYEQYF. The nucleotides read TGTGCCAGCTCACGCCAGGGATACTCCTACGAGCAGTACTTC.